Listed here are 18 T cell receptor beta chains from one sample, sequenced in a study of identical twins (dated by TCRdb to between 2015 and 2016). The library came from 5' RACE. The sequencing machine was an Illumina HiSeq 2000. TCRdb took the public reads, trimmed them with fastp at Q25, ran MiXCR for clone calling and kept in-frame beta chains. Each CDR3 protein gets just one entry, which takes the most common genes and DNA from the rows behind it. The sample table lists hundreds of thousands of distinct CDR3 sequences, over 9% of them with a count of one. The ten largest clones take up about 1.5% of the sample. This sample was shared with a second study, whose subject was yellow fever vaccine responses in identical twins.

The sequencing sample was made of PBMCs. All receptors derive from a woman aged 18-35 years in good health.

This clonotype was picked up many times. The CDR3 DNA is TGTGCCAGCAGTTTGGGACTCTCTGATGAGCAGTTCTTC. Translation: CASSLGLSDEQFF. The rearrangement joins TRBV12-3 or TRBV12-4 to TRBJ2-1, with a tentative D call TRBD2 (6 bases). The CDR3 has 13 amino acids. Trimming pared 3 bases from V and 8 bases from J, leaving 11 bases between.

This clonotype has a count of ten or more. The chain is built from TRBV5-1 and TRBJ2-1; D not resolved. The length of the CDR3 is 12 residues. CDR1 is SGHRS and CDR2 is YFSETQ in the germline V gene. Trimming removed 7 bases from V and 3 bases from J, with 8 bases in between. The CDR3 reads CASSYGYNEQFF. The CDR3 bases are TGCGCCAGCTCCTATGGCTACAATGAGCAGTTCTTC.

This clonotype was counted a few times. V usage is TRBV4-1 and J usage is TRBJ2-2, with 7 positions matching TRBD1. There are 16 residues in the CDR3. Trimming removed 3 bases from V and 7 bases from J; junction bases left unmatched: 11. From germline, CDR1 is MGHRA and CDR2 YSYEKL. The CDR3 DNA sequence: TGCGCCAGCAGCCACTCGTCGGGACAGCAACTCGGGGAGCTGTTTTTT. Translated: CASSHSSGQQLGELFF.

This clonotype appeared many times. This chain connects TRBV2 to TRBJ2-1, with a tentative D call TRBD2 (7 bases). The germline V gene has CDR1 SNHLY and CDR2 FYNNEI. This CDR3 spans 16 amino acids. V was shortened by 1 base and J by 7 bases, with 17 bases between the two germline ends. As DNA, the CDR3 is TGTGCCAGCAGTGAAGATCGTACAGGGAGGGGGAATGAGCAGTTCTTC. Protein product: CASSEDRTGRGNEQFF.

This clonotype was observed a handful of times. The rearrangement joins TRBV11-2 to TRBJ2-5, with D possibly matching TRBD2 (6 bases). Germline CDR1 reads SGHAT; CDR2 reads FQNNGV. Trimming shortened V by 5 bases and J by 4 bases, and 23 bases separated the two germline ends. This CDR3 region has 17 residues. CDR3 region: CASSTRPGGMVRETQYF. The DNA for the CDR3 is TGTGCCAGCAGCACCCGACCTGGCGGGATGGTCAGAGAGACCCAGTACTTC.

This clonotype was seen at least ten times. This sequence joins TRBV5-1 and TRBJ2-1, with D perhaps TRBD2 (6 bases). The CDR3 has 15 amino acids. V was trimmed by 7 bases and J by 7 bases, leaving 21 bases between them. Germline-derived CDR1 and CDR2 are SGHRS and YFSETQ. CDR3 sequence: CASLRDWGIYNEQFF. The CDR3 nucleotides are TGCGCCAGCCTCCGGGACTGGGGTATCTATAATGAGCAGTTCTTC. The variable domain in full, completed from reference TRBV5-1 and TRBJ2-1, reads KAGVTQTPRYLIKTRGQQVTLSCSPISGHRSVSWYQQTPGQGLQFLFEYFSETQRNKGNFPGRFSGRQFSNSRSEMNVSTLELGDSALYLCASLRDWGIYNEQFFGPGTRLTVL.

This clonotype was recorded a few times. The rearrangement joins TRBV12-3 or TRBV12-4 to TRBJ2-2; D might be TRBD2 (5 bases). The CDR3 loop spans 14 amino acids. Deletions cut 6 bases from V and 1 base from J, with 9 bases between. Written as DNA, the CDR3 is TGTGCCAGCAGGGAGGTGCAGAACACCGGGGAGCTGTTTTTT. Translation: CASREVQNTGELFF.

The chain links TRBV12-3 or TRBV12-4 to TRBJ1-1; TRBD1 matches at 9 bases. This CDR3 comprises 15 residues. V gave up 0 bases and J gave up 7 bases; unmatched junction bases: 6. In DNA form, the CDR3 reads TGTGCCAGCAGTTTAGCGGGACAGGGCAAGGTTGAAGCTTTCTTT. Translated: CASSLAGQGKVEAFF.

The gene calls are TRBV12-3 or TRBV12-4 and TRBJ1-1; D unclear. The CDR3 length is 15 residues. V was shortened by 5 bases and J by 4 bases, with 17 bases between the two germline ends. In nucleotides, the CDR3 is TGTGCCAGCAGTCCGAGGACCGGGTTTGGCACTGAAGCTTTCTTT. Amino acids: CASSPRTGFGTEAFF.

The chain combines TRBV6-2 or TRBV6-3 with TRBJ2-1; 11 bases agree with TRBD2. The germline CDR1 and CDR2 sequences are MNHEY and SVGEGT. V was pared by 4 bases and J by 9 bases, with 5 bases of the junction left unmatched. The CDR3 loop spans 14 amino acids. The CDR3 here is CASSFSGGVSEQFF. Here the CDR3 DNA reads TGTGCCAGCAGTTTTAGCGGGGGGGTTAGTGAGCAGTTCTTC.

The J gene is TRBJ2-1, the V gene TRBV7-9, with 7 bases that match TRBD2. The CDR3 sequence is 16 residues long. Germline V gene sequence: CDR1 SEHNR, CDR2 FQNEAQ (reference sequence). Germline trimming cut 5 bases from V and 4 bases from J; bases unmatched to any gene: 11. The CDR3 bases are TGTGCCAGCAGCCCAGACGTGGGGGGGGATTACAATGAGCAGTTCTTC. Translation gives CASSPDVGGDYNEQFF. Looking up the rest from reference TRBV7-9 and TRBJ2-1 gives the full variable domain: DTGVSQNPRHKITKRGQNVTFRCDPISEHNRLYWYRQTLGQGPEFLTYFQNEAQLEKSRLLSDRFSAERPKGSFSTLEIQRTEQGDSAMYLCASSPDVGGDYNEQFFGPGTRLTVL.

The gene calls are TRBV12-3 or TRBV12-4 and TRBJ2-7; D unresolved. The CDR3 has 15 amino acids. The ends were cut back, 7 bases at V and 2 bases at J, with 18 bases in the middle. The CDR3 DNA follows: TGTGCCAGCACCTCCCGAGGTAGTGGTACCTACGAGCAGTACTTC. Amino acids: CASTSRGSGTYEQYF.

This clonotype was picked up many times. The rearrangement joins TRBV5-1 to TRBJ2-1; tentative D call: TRBD1 (5 bases). Germline CDR1 reads SGHRS; CDR2 reads YFSETQ. CDR3 size: 15 residues. V was clipped by 0 bases and J by 5 bases, with 12 bases between them. The CDR3 bases are TGCGCCAGCAGCTTGGGGTTGGGGCCCGACAATGAGCAGTTCTTC. Amino acid sequence: CASSLGLGPDNEQFF.

J is TRBJ2-2 and V is TRBV24-1; 11 nucleotides line up with TRBD1. The length of the CDR3 is 16 residues. Germline trimming cut 3 bases from V and 7 bases from J; bases unmatched to any gene: 6. Per germline, CDR1 KGHDR and CDR2 SFDVKD. CDR3 in DNA: TGTGCCACCAGTGATCCCGGGACAGGGGGAATCGGGGAGCTGTTTTTT. This gives the protein CATSDPGTGGIGELFF.

V usage is TRBV11-2 and J usage is TRBJ1-1; D not resolved. The germline V gene encodes CDR1 SGHAT and CDR2 FQNNGV. The CDR3 contains 14 residues. Trimming removed 3 bases from V and 3 bases from J, with 11 bases in between. CDR3 DNA sequence: TGTGCCAGCAGCTTGTGGGGATTTCACACTGAAGCTTTCTTT. Its protein product is CASSLWGFHTEAFF.

This clonotype was seen at least ten times. The chain's CDR3 is CASSLKDRSTDTQYF. The CDR3 coding sequence is TGCGCCAGCAGCTTGAAGGACAGAAGCACAGATACGCAGTATTTT. This sequence joins TRBV5-1 and TRBJ2-3, with a weak D call TRBD1 (6 bases). V was trimmed by 1 base and J by 0 bases, leaving 9 bases between them. The CDR3 contains 15 residues. CDR1 SGHRS and CDR2 YFSETQ come from the germline V gene.

The V gene is TRBV20-1, the J gene TRBJ1-5; 9 bases line up with TRBD1. This CDR3 is built from 15 residues. The germline V gene has CDR1 DFQATT and CDR2 SNEGSKA (reference sequence). V lost 4 bases and J lost 2; bases outside the gene matches: 6. The CDR3 region is CSATHWTGGNQPQHF. The CDR3 DNA is TGCAGTGCTACGCACTGGACAGGGGGCAATCAGCCCCAGCATTTT.

The chain combines TRBV2 with TRBJ1-6; D remains ambiguous. The V end lost 4 bases, the J end lost 11 bases, and 6 bases lay between the germline ends. CDR1 SNHLY and CDR2 FYNNEI come from the germline V gene. The CDR3 contains 11 residues. This CDR3 reads CASSGGPPLHF. DNA of the CDR3: TGTGCCAGCAGTGGTGGGCCACCCCTCCACTTT. The full variable domain, its missing parts supplied by reference TRBV2 and TRBJ1-6, is EPEVTQTPSHQVTQMGQEVILRCVPISNHLYFYWYRQILGQKVEFLVSFYNNEISEKSEIFDDQFSVERPDGSNFTLKIRSTKLEDSAMYFCASSGGPPLHFGNGTRLTVT.